Listed here are 18 T cell receptor beta chains from one sample, sequenced in a study of blood T cells in healthy people across ages (dated by TCRdb to the mid-2010s). Library creation used 5' RACE. Sequencing was carried out with an Illumina HiSeq 2500. The second PCR ran for roughly 7 to 12 cycles and used a J-beta primer mix along with a sample-barcoded 5' primer. The public sequencing data were trimmed at Q25 with fastp and processed into clonotypes with MiXCR by TCRdb, which kept only in-frame beta chains. Records with the same CDR3 protein are collapsed into one entry carrying the most frequent genes and DNA. The sample data list 700,000 to 950,000 distinct CDR3 sequences, and about three fifths of these were observed just once. The ten most abundant clones make up about 20% of the sample. The source material was blood. The receptors stem from a man between 25 and 39 years old in good health.

The J gene is TRBJ2-4, the V gene TRBV2, with TRBD2 matching over 9 bases. Germline CDR1 and CDR2: SNHLY and FYNNEI. J lost 0 bases, V lost 6 bases, and 12 bases had no gene match. The CDR3 totals 18 residues. CDR3 nucleotide sequence: TGTGCCAGCAGGGGGCTAGCGGGGAGCATACTAGCCAAAAACATTCAGTACTTC. This encodes CASRGLAGSILAKNIQYF. Full variable domain (remainder filled in from reference TRBV2 and TRBJ2-4): EPEVTQTPSHQVTQMGQEVILRCVPISNHLYFYWYRQILGQKVEFLVSFYNNEISEKSEIFDDQFSVERPDGSNFTLKIRSTKLEDSAMYFCASRGLAGSILAKNIQYFGAGTRLSVL.

As DNA, the CDR3 is TGCGCCAGCAGCCTCTGGGGGACTAGCGGAGAACCCTTGCAAGAGACCCAGTACTTC. Protein: CASSLWGTSGEPLQETQYF. V and J are TRBV5-1 and TRBJ2-5, with 11 bases aligning to TRBD2. The junction had 16 bases not matched to a gene; V was cut back by 4 bases and J by 2 bases. Germline-derived CDR1 and CDR2 are SGHRS and YFSETQ. The CDR3 consists of 19 residues. Full variable domain (outside the CDR3, taken from reference TRBV5-1 and TRBJ2-5): KAGVTQTPRYLIKTRGQQVTLSCSPISGHRSVSWYQQTPGQGLQFLFEYFSETQRNKGNFPGRFSGRQFSNSRSEMNVSTLELGDSALYLCASSLWGTSGEPLQETQYFGPGTRLLVL.

Only a few counts were recorded for this clonotype. The V and J genes are TRBV4-2 and TRBJ2-1, with 7 bases lining up with TRBD2. This CDR3 contains 15 residues. V was pared by 5 bases and J by 5 bases, with 9 bases of the junction left unmatched. Germline CDR1 is LGHNA and CDR2 is YNFKEQ. DNA of the CDR3: TGTGCCAGCAGCGCGAGACTAGCCGCGAACAATGAGCAGTTCTTC. Translated: CASSARLAANNEQFF.

This clonotype was seen only a few times. The chain couples TRBV7-9 to TRBJ1-1; no clear D. V lost 4 bases and J 8 bases, leaving 11 bases between the germline ends. The V gene's germline CDR1 is SEHNR and CDR2 FQNEAQ (reference sequence). CDR3 size: 12 residues. CDR3 protein: CASSSSSSEAFF. In DNA, the CDR3 is TGTGCCAGCAGCTCGAGCAGTTCCGAAGCTTTCTTT.

The J gene is TRBJ2-1, the V gene TRBV20-1; no clear D. V was trimmed by 6 bases and J by 4 bases, leaving 10 bases between them. The CDR3 is 12 residues long. Per the germline V gene, CDR1 is DFQATT and CDR2 is SNEGSKA (reference sequence). CDR3 bases: TGCAGTGCCCCTAAGGTATACAATGAGCAGTTCTTC. Residues: CSAPKVYNEQFF.

The count of this clonotype is one. Sequence at one end of the junction differs from germline and may be a read error. This chain joins TRBV5-6 and TRBJ2-6; D not resolved. The CDR3 has 12 amino acids. CDR1 is SGHDT and CDR2 is YYEEEE in the germline V gene. CDR3: CANSLWANVLTF. CDR3 sequence (DNA): TGTGCCAACAGCCTCTGGGCCAACGTCCTGACTTTC.

This sequence joins TRBV15 and TRBJ1-4, with D uncertain. The germline gives CDR1 LNHNV, CDR2 YYDKDF (reference sequence). The CDR3 runs 16 residues. Trimming cost V 0 bases and J 0 bases, with 8 bases left between them. The CDR3 bases are TGTGCCACCAGCAGAGATCGGGGTGCAACTAATGAAAAACTGTTTTTT. Amino acids: CATSRDRGATNEKLFF.

The chain recombines TRBV7-9 with TRBJ2-5, with 7 bases matching TRBD2. TRBJ2-7 explains the end of the DNA better; the J call may be wrong. From germline, CDR1 is SEHNR and CDR2 FQNEAQ (reference sequence). The CDR3 is 14 amino acids. CDR3 in DNA: TGTGCCAGCAGCTTAGTGGGGGGGTTCTTCGAGCAGTACTTC. Its translation: CASSLVGGFFEQYF.

The V and J genes are TRBV6-5 and TRBJ2-3, with D possibly matching TRBD2 (6 bases). This CDR3 comprises 15 residues. Trimming left V 4 bases short and J 2 bases short, with 13 bases between. Germline V lookup: CDR1 MNHEY, CDR2 SVGAGI. The CDR3 nucleotides read TGTGCCAGCAGTTTAGGGAGGCTTCCCACAGATACGCAGTATTTT. Translating it yields CASSLGRLPTDTQYF.

The V gene is TRBV20-1, the J gene TRBJ1-4; maybe TRBD1 (6 bases). Germline CDR1 is DFQATT and CDR2 is SNEGSKA (reference sequence). V was trimmed by 1 base and J by 4 bases, leaving 13 bases between them. The CDR3 totals 15 residues. The DNA of the CDR3 is TGCAGTGCTAGAGGGGAAGGACAGTTTAATGAAAAACTGTTTTTT. Translation: CSARGEGQFNEKLFF.

This clonotype has only a few counts. The gene calls are TRBV4-3 and TRBJ2-7, with unresolved D. V was shortened by 0 bases and J by 6 bases, with 24 bases between the two germline ends. Per the germline V gene, CDR1 is LGHNA and CDR2 is YSLEER. The CDR3 has 18 residues. The CDR3 nucleotides are TGCGCCAGCAGCCAAGAGTATAGGTCGGGCGTACGGGTTGGCGAGCAGTACTTC. Translated, it gives CASSQEYRSGVRVGEQYF.

This chain uses TRBV7-6 with TRBJ2-3; TRBD2 matches 7 bases. This CDR3 comprises 17 residues. Germline CDR1 and CDR2: SGHVS and FNYEAQ. V was pared by 7 bases and J by 2 bases, with 15 bases of the junction left unmatched. Here the CDR3 reads CASTISGGLAATDTQYF. CDR3 nucleotides: TGTGCCAGCACCATCTCGGGAGGATTAGCGGCCACAGATACGCAGTATTTT.

V usage is TRBV20-1 and J usage is TRBJ2-3; tentative D call: TRBD2 (5 bases). Looked up from germline, CDR1 is DFQATT and CDR2 is SNEGSKA (reference sequence). V was clipped by 0 bases and J by 2 bases, with 12 bases between them. The CDR3 sequence is 15 residues long. The CDR3 loop reads CSARDPLAPTDTQYF. CDR3 bases: TGCAGTGCTAGAGATCCGCTAGCCCCCACAGATACGCAGTATTTT.

The genes are TRBV11-1 and TRBJ2-1; D is possibly TRBD2 (6 bases). The closer fit of TRBJ2-7 to the DNA end suggests the J call may be wrong. The germline gives CDR1 SGHAT, CDR2 FQDESV (reference sequence). This CDR3 comprises 16 residues. CDR3 DNA sequence: TGTGCCAGCAGCTTACTGGGACTCGAGACCTACAATGAGCAGTACTTC. Its protein is CASSLLGLETYNEQYF.

The chain combines TRBV6-5 with TRBJ2-4, with 7 positions matching TRBD1. The J call is uncertain, as TRBJ2-7 better fits the DNA end. CDR1 is MNHEY and CDR2 is SVGAGI in the germline V gene. The CDR3 spans 17 residues. The CDR3 sequence is CASSYSGRDSRPYEQYF. The CDR3 DNA reads as TGTGCCAGCAGTTACTCCGGACGGGACAGTCGGCCTTACGAGCAGTACTTC.

This clonotype has just a few counts. DNA of the CDR3: TGCAGTGCTAGAGGGACTAGCGGGACCTCCTACAATGAGCAGTTCTTC. Its translation is CSARGTSGTSYNEQFF. The V gene is TRBV20-1, the J gene TRBJ2-1, with 12 bases fitting TRBD2. V lost 1 base and J lost 0; bases outside the gene matches: 1. Germline V gene data show CDR1 as DFQATT and CDR2 as SNEGSKA (reference sequence). This CDR3 region has 16 residues.

The chain links TRBV19 to TRBJ2-1; unclear D gene. V shed 5 bases and J shed 8 bases, with 10 bases lying between them. The CDR3 is 12 amino acids. Germline lookup yields CDR1 LNHDA and CDR2 SQIVND (reference sequence). DNA for the CDR3: TGTGCCAGTAGTGATAGTGGCTATGAGCAGTTCTTC. This translates into CASSDSGYEQFF.

This clonotype has just a few counts. The rearrangement joins TRBV27 to TRBJ2-1; 7 bases match TRBD2. Trimming took 8 bases from V and 5 from J; bases not matched to a gene: 12. Per germline, CDR1 MNHEY and CDR2 SMNVEV (reference sequence). The CDR3 totals 15 residues. CDR3 amino acids: CASRVSGGGHNEQFF. The CDR3 DNA reads as TGTGCCAGCCGGGTCTCGGGGGGAGGGCACAATGAGCAGTTCTTC.